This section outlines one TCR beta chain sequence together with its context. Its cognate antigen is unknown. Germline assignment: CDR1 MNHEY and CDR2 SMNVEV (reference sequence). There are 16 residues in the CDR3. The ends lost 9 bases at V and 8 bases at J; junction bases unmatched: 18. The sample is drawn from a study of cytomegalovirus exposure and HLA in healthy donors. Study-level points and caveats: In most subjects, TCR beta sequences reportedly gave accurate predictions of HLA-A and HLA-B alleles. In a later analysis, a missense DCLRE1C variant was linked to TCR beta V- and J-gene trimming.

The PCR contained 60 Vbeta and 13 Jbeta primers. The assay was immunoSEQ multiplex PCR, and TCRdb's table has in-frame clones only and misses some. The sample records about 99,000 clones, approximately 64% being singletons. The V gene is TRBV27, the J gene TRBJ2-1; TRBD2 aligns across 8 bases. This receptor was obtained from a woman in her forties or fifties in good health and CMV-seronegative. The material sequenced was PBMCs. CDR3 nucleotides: TGTGCCAGTAAAACCATACTAGCGGTTGCCGAAGATGAGCAGTTCTTC. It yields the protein CASKTILAVAEDEQFF.